Listed below are T cell receptor beta chains from one sample, sequenced in a study of vaccination and CD4 T cells after COVID-19. Each CDR3 protein gets one entry after TCRdb re-called the PCR reads with MiXCR. The sample lists fewer than 20,000 distinct CDR3 sequences, about two fifths occurring once. Their target antigens are unknown. The material sequenced was CD4+ T cells from blood, cultured in vitro, taken before SARS-CoV-2 vaccination. The receptors were sampled from a human donor who had recovered from COVID-19. The CDR3 runs from the conserved cysteine through the conserved F or W. D genes are given only for firm matches. For some rows the clone size is stated as once, few or many, or as a class when expanded; others skip it.

d_gene	j_gene	v_gene	abundance	CDR3aa	CDR3nt
-	TRBJ1-6	TRBV27	medium-sized	CASAWKQGGESPLHF	TGTGCCAGCGCCTGGAAGCAGGGAGGAGAATCACCCCTCCACTTT
-	TRBJ1-1	TRBV19	-	CASSIDPGRLNTEAFF	TGTGCCAGTAGTATAGATCCCGGACGGTTGAACACTGAAGCTTTCTTT
-	TRBJ2-7	TRBV27	few	CASSPNRQASYEQYF	TGTGCCAGCAGCCCCAACCGACAGGCCTCCTACGAGCAGTACTTC
TRBD1	TRBJ1-2	TRBV27	-	CASSLAPGTGGIDGYTF	TGTGCCAGCAGTTTAGCCCCCGGGACAGGGGGAATCGATGGCTACACCTTC
TRBD1	TRBJ2-5	TRBV20-1	-	CSANRGIQETQYF	TGCAGTGCAAACAGGGGGATACAAGAGACCCAGTACTTC
-	TRBJ2-2	TRBV2	few	CASSEVRVGPTGELFF	TGTGCCAGCAGTGAAGTGCGAGTCGGACCCACCGGGGAGCTGTTTTTT
-	TRBJ1-5	TRBV28	-	CASSFGRSNQPQHF	TGTGCCAGCAGTTTCGGGAGGAGCAATCAGCCCCAGCATTTT
TRBD1	TRBJ2-7	TRBV6-2/TRBV6-3	-	CASSGGQNSYEQYF	TGTGCCAGCAGTGGGGGACAGAACTCCTACGAGCAGTACTTC
TRBD1	TRBJ1-1	TRBV6-2/TRBV6-3	-	CASRGAGGAAFF	TGTGCCAGCAGGGGGGCAGGGGGAGCAGCTTTCTTT
-	TRBJ1-1	TRBV12-3/TRBV12-4	-	CASSLAPLEVEAFF	TGTGCCAGCAGTTTAGCGCCTCTCGAGGTTGAAGCTTTCTTT
-	TRBJ2-2	TRBV7-3	-	CASSLYQGTGELFF	TGTGCCAGCAGCTTATACCAGGGTACCGGGGAGCTGTTTTTT
TRBD1	TRBJ1-2	TRBV5-1	-	CASSPRQGPNYGYTF	TGCGCCAGCAGCCCAAGACAGGGCCCTAACTATGGCTACACCTTC
-	TRBJ2-7	TRBV20-1	-	CSARLRSLSALEQYF	TGCAGTGCTAGACTTCGCAGCCTTAGCGCACTCGAGCAGTACTTC
-	TRBJ1-1	TRBV20-1	-	CSAQRRGPEAFF	TGCAGTGCTCAGCGAAGGGGCCCTGAAGCTTTCTTT
TRBD2	TRBJ2-7	TRBV20-1	few	CSARDPASGSDEQYF	TGCAGTGCTAGAGATCCGGCTAGCGGGAGCGACGAGCAGTACTTC
-	TRBJ2-7	TRBV11-3	few	CASSLGMGGPWTDYEQYF	TGTGCCAGCAGCCTTGGGATGGGCGGCCCTTGGACGGACTACGAGCAGTACTTC
TRBD1	TRBJ2-5	TRBV6-1	few	CASSQLPGTGQKTQETQYF	TGTGCCAGCAGTCAACTTCCCGGGACAGGGCAGAAGACTCAAGAGACCCAGTACTTC
-	TRBJ2-5	TRBV14	-	CASSQVGGRETQYF	TGTGCCAGCAGCCAAGTTGGGGGGCGAGAGACCCAGTACTTC
TRBD1	TRBJ2-7	TRBV6-2/TRBV6-3	few	CASRRTGGFGEQYF	TGTGCCAGCAGGCGGACAGGGGGCTTTGGAGAGCAGTACTTC
TRBD2	TRBJ2-7	TRBV2	-	CASSGTGLANEQYF	TGTGCCAGCAGTGGCACAGGACTAGCCAACGAGCAGTACTTC
TRBD1	TRBJ2-7	TRBV28	-	CASSSGQDYEQYF	TGTGCCAGCAGTTCGGGACAGGACTACGAGCAGTACTTC
TRBD2	TRBJ2-7	TRBV20-1	-	CSARVAGASYEQYF	TGCAGCGCAAGAGTAGCGGGAGCTTCCTACGAGCAGTACTTC
TRBD1	TRBJ2-7	TRBV2	few	CASRGDRGEQYF	TGTGCCAGCAGGGGAGACAGGGGCGAGCAGTACTTC
-	TRBJ1-1	TRBV6-1	few	CASSEPRPNTEAFF	TGTGCCAGCAGTGAACCCCGCCCGAACACTGAAGCTTTCTTT
-	TRBJ1-2	TRBV6-5	-	CASSYSAGPRSYGYTF	TGTGCCAGCAGTTACTCCGCAGGGCCAAGAAGCTATGGCTACACCTTC
-	TRBJ1-1	TRBV12-3/TRBV12-4	-	CASSFAPGAFF	TGTGCCAGCAGTTTTGCCCCTGGAGCTTTCTTT
-	TRBJ2-7	TRBV9	-	CASSVGREDSHYEQYF	TGTGCCAGCAGCGTAGGCCGCGAGGACAGTCACTACGAGCAGTACTTC
-	TRBJ2-7	TRBV20-1	few	CSARTLTLAGHSYEQYF	TGCAGTGCTAGAACTTTAACCCTGGCAGGCCACTCCTACGAGCAGTACTTC
-	TRBJ1-2	TRBV7-8	few	CASSLLGAPYGYTF	TGTGCCAGCAGCTTACTGGGGGCCCCCTATGGCTACACCTTC
-	TRBJ1-5	TRBV7-2	few	CASSLPGFNQPQHF	TGTGCCAGCAGCTTGCCAGGCTTCAATCAGCCCCAGCATTTT
TRBD1	TRBJ2-7	TRBV10-3	-	CATATPGQIDEQYF	TGTGCCACCGCCACGCCGGGACAGATCGACGAGCAGTACTTC
TRBD2	TRBJ2-1	TRBV11-2	-	CASSLLAVLSHEQFF	TGTGCCAGCAGCCTACTAGCGGTCCTATCGCATGAGCAGTTCTTC
-	TRBJ1-5	TRBV5-1	-	CASSLEGAQPQHF	TGCGCCAGCAGCTTGGAGGGAGCTCAGCCCCAGCATTTT
-	TRBJ1-1	TRBV6-2/TRBV6-3	-	CASSYSWTVGLDTEAFF	TGTGCCAGCAGTTACTCGTGGACAGTCGGGTTGGACACTGAAGCTTTCTTT
-	TRBJ2-7	TRBV7-2	-	CASSLAGTTTYEQYF	TGTGCCAGCAGCTTAGCGGGGACAACTACCTACGAGCAGTACTTC
-	TRBJ2-4	TRBV27	-	CASSLSGLAKNIQYF	TGTGCCAGCAGTTTATCAGGGCTAGCCAAAAACATTCAGTACTTC
-	TRBJ2-2	TRBV20-1	-	CSASSGVSTGELFF	TGCAGTGCTAGCTCGGGCGTGAGCACCGGGGAGCTGTTTTTT
TRBD2	TRBJ2-1	TRBV20-1	-	CSASPTPLAGALYNEQFF	TGCAGTGCTAGCCCAACCCCGCTAGCGGGGGCCCTTTACAATGAGCAGTTCTTC
-	TRBJ1-6	TRBV7-8	few	CASSITGFSVDSPLHF	TGTGCCAGCAGCATCACAGGTTTTTCCGTTGATTCACCCCTCCACTTT
-	TRBJ1-5	TRBV5-1	-	CASSLGRGQPQHF	TGCGCCAGCAGCTTGGGTCGTGGTCAGCCCCAGCATTTT
-	TRBJ2-1	TRBV15	-	CATSREQYEQFF	TGTGCCACCAGCAGAGAACAGTATGAGCAGTTCTTC
-	TRBJ2-1	TRBV7-2	-	CASSLGGRYYNEQFF	TGTGCCAGCAGCTTAGGGGGGAGGTACTACAATGAGCAGTTCTTC
-	TRBJ1-2	TRBV30	medium-sized	CAWSRGANYGYTF	TGTGCCTGGAGTCGGGGGGCCAACTATGGCTACACCTTC
-	TRBJ1-2	TRBV29-1	-	CSSSDKDYGYTF	TGCAGCTCCTCGGACAAGGACTATGGCTACACCTTC
-	TRBJ1-1	TRBV2	-	CASSETNTEAFF	TGTGCCAGCAGTGAAACGAACACTGAAGCTTTCTTT
-	TRBJ2-2	TRBV27	-	CASSWGWQNTGELFF	TGTGCCAGCAGTTGGGGATGGCAGAACACCGGGGAGCTGTTTTTT
-	TRBJ1-1	TRBV20-1	few	CSARDYGRPGNTEAFF	TGCAGTGCTAGAGATTACGGGCGGCCGGGCAACACTGAAGCTTTCTTT
-	TRBJ1-1	TRBV25-1	-	CASSESAGSNTEAFF	TGTGCCAGCAGTGAATCAGCGGGGTCGAACACTGAAGCTTTCTTT
-	TRBJ1-3	TRBV29-1	once	CSALAGQSSGNTIYF	TGCAGCGCCTTGGCCGGACAGAGCTCTGGAAACACCATATATTTT
-	TRBJ1-1	TRBV6-5	few	CASSYSRGAGDTEAFF	TGTGCCAGCAGTTACTCGAGGGGGGCCGGCGACACTGAAGCTTTCTTT
-	TRBJ1-2	TRBV15	-	CATSRELLQDGYTF	TGTGCCACCAGCAGAGAATTGTTGCAGGATGGCTACACCTTC
TRBD1	TRBJ1-1	TRBV19	-	CASSQRQGSTGAFF	TGTGCCAGTAGCCAACGACAGGGTTCCACTGGAGCTTTCTTT
-	TRBJ2-4	TRBV12-3/TRBV12-4	-	CASSLAEAKNIQYF	TGTGCCAGCAGTTTGGCAGAAGCCAAAAACATTCAGTACTTC
-	TRBJ2-2	TRBV11-2	-	CASSSSGGNTGELFF	TGTGCCAGCAGCTCCTCCGGGGGGAACACCGGGGAGCTGTTTTTT
-	TRBJ1-1	TRBV20-1	once	CSAAGNTEAFF	TGCAGTGCCGCGGGGAACACTGAAGCTTTCTTT
-	TRBJ1-2	TRBV24-1	few	CATSDRAGYTF	TGTGCCACCAGTGACAGGGCGGGCTACACCTTC
TRBD1	TRBJ1-4	TRBV20-1	-	CSARTGGGEKLFF	TGCAGTGCTCGGACAGGGGGCGGTGAAAAACTGTTTTTT
-	TRBJ1-6	TRBV28	few	CASSLGGNNSPLHF	TGTGCCAGCAGTTTGGGGGGGAATAATTCACCCCTCCACTTT
-	TRBJ1-1	TRBV30	-	CAWSRSNTEAFF	TGTGCCTGGAGTCGGTCGAACACTGAAGCTTTCTTT